The present entry profiles one TCR beta chain with its context. Via MiXCR, TCRdb re-called the 5' RACE reads, giving one row per CDR3 protein. The sample yields 250,000 to 300,000 distinct CDR3 sequences, under 20% seen once. The data originate from a study of CD8 T cells in ankylosing spondylitis. Losses at the gene ends were 3 bases for V and 4 bases for J; bases not matched to a gene: 6. The CDR3 totals 15 residues. The germline V gene encodes CDR1 SGHTA and CDR2 FQGTGA. The specimen was blood, either unsorted or a sorted T cell fraction (not recorded which). This sequence was found in a male donor with ankylosing spondylitis or in good health (not recorded which). The gene calls are TRBV7-3 and TRBJ2-3, with TRBD1 matching over 8 bases. CDR3 in DNA: TGTGCCAGCAGCTTGAAACAGGGGGGTCCAGATACGCAGTATTTT. Amino acids: CASSLKQGGPDTQYF.